These 22 T cell receptor beta chains were sequenced from one sample in a study of CD8 T cells in ankylosing spondylitis. Using its own MiXCR run on the 5' RACE reads, TCRdb lists one record per CDR3 protein. Among approximately 250,000 distinct CDR3 sequences listed, 10% to 13% were seen once. The sample was blood, either unsorted or a sorted T cell fraction (not recorded which). The receptors were gathered from a male donor with ankylosing spondylitis or in good health (not recorded which).

This clonotype was observed many times. The chain links TRBV9 to TRBJ2-2, with D perhaps being TRBD1 or TRBD2 (5 bases each). CDR3 length: 15 amino acids. V lost 0 bases, J lost 4 bases, and 10 bases lay in between. Germline V CDR1 and CDR2: SGDLS, YYNGEE. The CDR3 spells CASSVAWGFTGELFF. In DNA form, the CDR3 reads TGTGCCAGCAGCGTAGCGTGGGGGTTCACCGGGGAGCTGTTTTTT. Full variable domain (outside the CDR3, taken from reference TRBV9 and TRBJ2-2): DSGVTQTPKHLITATGQRVTLRCSPRSGDLSVYWYQQSLDQGLQFLIQYYNGEERAKGNILERFSAQQFPDLHSELNLSSLELGDSALYFCASSVAWGFTGELFFGEGSRLTVL.

This clonotype has at least ten counts. This chain connects TRBV12-3 or TRBV12-4 to TRBJ2-2; D is perhaps TRBD1 (6 bases). V was pared by 4 bases and J by 5 bases, with 17 bases between. The CDR3 is 16 residues long. The CDR3 DNA sequence: TGTGCCAGCAGTTCCCTAGGGGAGAGGGGGACCGGGGAGCTGTTTTTT. It encodes CASSSLGERGTGELFF.

This clonotype was seen a few times. J is TRBJ1-6 and V is TRBV4-1; 8 positions agree with TRBD1. Losses at the gene ends were 4 bases for V and 7 bases for J; bases not matched to a gene: 6. This CDR3 has 15 residues. Looked up from germline, CDR1 is MGHRA and CDR2 is YSYEKL. CDR3 amino acids: CASSLPTGANSPLHF. CDR3 DNA: TGCGCCAGCAGCCTCCCGACAGGGGCGAATTCACCCCTCCACTTT.

The sample holds a few counts of this clonotype. This chain connects TRBV29-1 to TRBJ2-7; 11 positions match TRBD2. V lost 7 bases, J lost 1 base, and 9 bases stayed unmatched. This CDR3 comprises 15 residues. The germline CDR1 and CDR2 sequences are SQVTM and ANQGSEA. The CDR3 DNA reads TGCAGCGCATTGACGGGGACTAGCGGTTCCTACGAGCAGTACTTC. This encodes CSALTGTSGSYEQYF.

This clonotype was detected many times. DNA for the CDR3: TGTGCCAGCAGCTTAGAGGCAGGGGGAGGCTATGGCTACACCTTC. This translates into CASSLEAGGGYGYTF. V is TRBV7-8 and J is TRBJ1-2, with 7 positions matching TRBD1. V shed 1 base and J 4 bases; nucleotides not matched to a gene: 6. CDR3 size: 15 residues. Germline lookup yields CDR1 SGHVS and CDR2 FQNEAQ.

The table lists this clonotype with many counts. The chain is built from TRBV12-3 or TRBV12-4 and TRBJ1-4; D gene uncertain. Trimming removed 0 bases from V and 13 bases from J, with 9 bases in between. This CDR3 is built from 12 residues. The CDR3 sequence is CASSLAGAGLFF. The CDR3 DNA is TGTGCCAGCAGTTTAGCGGGCGCAGGACTGTTTTTT.

Remarks on this clonotype: This sequence may be a read error, since a much larger clone differs from it by one base. This chain connects TRBV12-3 or TRBV12-4 to TRBJ2-7, with 8 bases identical to TRBD1. V gave up 5 bases and J gave up 4 bases; unmatched junction bases: 10. The CDR3 totals 15 residues. The CDR3 loop is CASSLGRQGFYEQYF. The CDR3 bases are TGTGCCAGCAGTCTTGGGAGACAGGGGTTTTACGAGCAGTACTTC.

The chain employs TRBV30 and TRBJ1-1; a possible D gene is TRBD1 (5 bases). The CDR3 sequence is 14 residues long. V was shortened by 0 bases and J by 3 bases, with 11 bases between the two germline ends. In germline, CDR1 is GTSNPN, CDR2 SVGIG (reference sequence). The CDR3 protein is CAWSVAGGDTEAFF. Here the CDR3 DNA reads TGTGCCTGGAGTGTGGCCGGGGGGGACACTGAAGCTTTCTTT.

Ten or more counts support this clonotype. The J gene is TRBJ2-1, the V gene TRBV30; a possible D gene is TRBD1 (6 bases). CDR1 is GTSNPN, CDR2 SVGIG, per germline (reference sequence). The CDR3 has 13 amino acids. Trimming removed 0 bases at V and 10 bases at J, with 13 bases between. CDR3 sequence (DNA): TGTGCCTGGAGTGTAAGGGGGAGATGGGAGCAGTTCTTC. This sequence encodes CAWSVRGRWEQFF.

This clonotype was detected many times. The chain combines TRBV7-8 with TRBJ2-1; D is perhaps TRBD2 (7 bases). Germline assignment: CDR1 SGHVS and CDR2 FQNEAQ. Trimming removed 3 bases at V and 4 bases at J, with 13 bases between. This CDR3 has 15 residues. The CDR3: CASSLTGGRYNEQFF. CDR3 in DNA: TGTGCCAGCAGCTTGACGGGGGGCCGATACAATGAGCAGTTCTTC.

The chain combines TRBV2 with TRBJ2-2, with TRBD2 as a possible D gene (5 bases). Germline CDR1 reads SNHLY; CDR2 reads FYNNEI. Trimming took off 3 bases at V and 6 bases at J, with 8 bases between the two ends. The CDR3 is 13 amino acids. The chain's CDR3 is CASSDLRAGELFF. For the CDR3, the DNA is TGTGCCAGCAGTGATCTGAGGGCCGGGGAGCTGTTTTTT. The entire variable domain, with the rest obtained from reference TRBV2 and TRBJ2-2, is as follows: EPEVTQTPSHQVTQMGQEVILRCVPISNHLYFYWYRQILGQKVEFLVSFYNNEISEKSEIFDDQFSVERPDGSNFTLKIRSTKLEDSAMYFCASSDLRAGELFFGEGSRLTVL.

The CDR3 loop reads CASSLKGVNQPQHF. The CDR3 DNA sequence: TGTGCCAGCAGCTTAAAGGGTGTCAATCAGCCCCAGCATTTT. The chain has TRBV7-2 and TRBJ1-5; no clear D gene. Germline V gene data show CDR1 as SGHTA and CDR2 as FQGNSA. V was cut by 2 bases and J by 3 bases, with 8 bases left in between. The CDR3 totals 14 residues.

This clonotype has a count of ten or more. The chain recombines TRBV4-2 with TRBJ2-7; 11 bases align to TRBD2. The CDR3 is made up of 15 amino acids. V lost 3 bases, J lost 6 bases, and 7 bases stayed unmatched. Germline V gene sequence: CDR1 LGHNA, CDR2 YNFKEQ. CDR3 sequence reads: CASSHPLAGGPEQYF. DNA for the CDR3: TGTGCCAGCAGCCACCCTCTAGCGGGAGGCCCCGAGCAGTACTTC.

This clonotype was recorded many times. This rearrangement joins TRBV20-1 to TRBJ2-7; D may be TRBD2 (5 bases). The CDR3 loop spans 14 amino acids. CDR1 DFQATT and CDR2 SNEGSKA come from the germline V gene (reference sequence). V was shortened by 0 bases and J by 3 bases, with 12 bases between the two germline ends. CDR3 in DNA: TGCAGTGCTAGAGATGGCCAGCGGAACTACGAGCAGTACTTC. This gives the protein CSARDGQRNYEQYF.

This chain connects TRBV30 to TRBJ2-3, with D possibly matching TRBD2 (5 bases). The CDR3 totals 13 residues. Germline V gene lookup returns CDR1 GTSNPN and CDR2 SVGIG (reference sequence). With 4 bases removed from V and 2 bases from J, the gap between germline ends came to 10 bases. This CDR3 reads CAWTPGSTDTQYF. In nucleotides, the CDR3 is TGTGCCTGGACCCCGGGGTCCACAGATACGCAGTATTTT.

Remarks on this clonotype: An end of the junction differs from the germline gene, which may be a read error. The chain employs TRBV5-4 and TRBJ2-7; no clear D. The CDR3 runs 14 residues. Looked up from germline, CDR1 is SGHNT and CDR2 is YYREEE (reference sequence). CDR3 protein: CASGFGPISYEQYF. Written as DNA, the CDR3 is TGTGCCAGCGGCTTTGGGCCTATCTCCTACGAGCAGTACTTC.

This clonotype was observed many times. This chain uses TRBV19 with TRBJ2-1; TRBD2 matches 11 bases. CDR3 size: 16 residues. Unmatched junction bases numbered 7, after V lost 2 bases and J lost 7 bases. Per germline, CDR1 LNHDA and CDR2 SQIVND (reference sequence). CDR3 protein: CASSIKKLAGENEQFF. As DNA, the CDR3 is TGTGCCAGTAGTATAAAGAAACTAGCGGGAGAAAATGAGCAGTTCTTC.

This chain uses TRBV7-9 with TRBJ1-1, with 10 bases matching TRBD1. Germline V gene data show CDR1 as SEHNR and CDR2 as FQNEAQ (reference sequence). CDR3 length equals 13 residues. J was trimmed by 4 bases and V by 6 bases; bases with no gene match: 2. This CDR3 reads CASRDRGATEAFF. For the CDR3, the DNA is TGTGCCAGCAGGGACAGGGGGGCCACTGAAGCTTTCTTT.

In its sample, this clonotype was seen a few times. V is TRBV27 and J is TRBJ1-1; 8 bases are a match to TRBD1. The V segment lost 4 bases and the J segment 2 bases; nucleotides outside the gene matches: 6. Per germline, CDR1 MNHEY and CDR2 SMNVEV (reference sequence). This CDR3 comprises 15 residues. CDR3 loop: CASSSRQGINTEAFF. The CDR3 nucleotides are TGTGCCAGCAGTTCTCGACAGGGGATTAACACTGAAGCTTTCTTT.

This clonotype has a count of ten or more. The chain links TRBV20-1 to TRBJ2-5; D gene unclear. The CDR3 spans 13 residues. Germline-derived CDR1 and CDR2 are DFQATT and SNEGSKA (reference sequence). V lost 5 bases and J lost 1, with 11 bases in between. The CDR3 bases are TGCAGTGCTGGACCGGCCCTCCAAGAGACCCAGTACTTC. This sequence encodes CSAGPALQETQYF.

Many counts were recorded for this clonotype. The genes are TRBV30 and TRBJ2-3; 8 bases agree with TRBD1. CDR1 is GTSNPN and CDR2 is SVGIG in the germline V gene (reference sequence). This CDR3 is 14 amino acids long. Trimming cost V 5 bases and J 5 bases; bases outside gene matches: 9. CDR3 bases: TGTGCCTGGTCCTTCACAGGGGGACTAGATACGCAGTATTTT. Amino acid sequence: CAWSFTGGLDTQYF.

This clonotype came up a few times. This sequence joins TRBV5-4 and TRBJ1-3; D not resolved. The CDR3 extends over 15 amino acids. V was clipped by 0 bases and J by 0 bases, with 7 bases between them. Germline V gives CDR1 SGHNT, CDR2 YYREEE (reference sequence). The CDR3 DNA reads as TGTGCCAGCAGCTTGGGAAGCGGCTCTGGAAACACCATATATTTT. Translated: CASSLGSGSGNTIYF.